This T cell receptor (beta chain) came from a study of T cell responses to AZD1222 COVID-19 vaccine (dated by TCRdb to the early 2020s). For the study in its entirety: AZD1222 recipients with second doses at about 4 weeks or about 12 weeks were pooled, because spike-specific TCR depth and breadth did not differ between schedules. TCR sequencing covered roughly 230 trial participants: about 210 given two doses of AZD1222 and 26 given two doses of MenACWY control vaccine. Trial participants were enrolled by age into 18-55, 56-69 and 70-plus year subgroups, with roughly 160, 29 and 62 TCR-sequenced participants respectively. Study-wide findings and limitations: Participants were mostly white British and included more females than males, and it was suggested by the authors that clonal diversity may have been underestimated. Because no samples from the day 14 peak response were available, repertoires could be characterized only after the peak T cell response. Conclusions about previously exposed vaccinees were limited because only six AZD1222 recipients were SARS-CoV-2 seropositive at baseline. In the small 56-69-year group, the increase in depth fell short of significance, most likely because of low power. After two AZD1222 doses, spike-specific TCR breadth and depth were significantly higher than at day 0 and than in MenACWY recipients. The whole spike protein was spanned by vaccine-associated CD4 TCRs, and dominant responses were seen in regions 160-218 and 743-854. Reportedly, close to half of the unique spike-specific TCRs recognized epitopes lying outside the regions that are mutated in the B.1.351 and B.1.1.7 variants.

This specimen's time point label, interpreted: baseline before first vaccination. Vaccinee samples were obtained from the UK trials COV001 and COV002, which included a single-blind randomized controlled phase 2/3 trial of AZD1222 (ChAdOx1 nCoV-19) in healthy adults. Trial participant PBMC samples were collected at day 0 and day 28 after the second dose for TCRbeta chain sequencing. The CDR3 regions of human TCRbeta chains were analyzed by immunosequencing. The published analysis was carried out like this. TCRs in the repertoires were compared against a reference library of SARS-CoV-2-specific TCRs that had been generated with the MIRA antigen-specificity platform. Breadth was defined as the fraction of unique TCRs that were SARS-CoV-2-associated. Depth was defined as the fraction of total T cells that were SARS-CoV-2-associated. Using the MIRA data, each spike-specific TCR was assigned both to the spike region to which the TCR was reactive and to a CD4 or CD8 class. Log10-transformed breadth and depth values were compared by one-way ANOVA with Sidak's multiple comparisons tests. Here the immuneACCESS table is served through TCRdb, limited to in-frame sequences with V and J called. Missing clones are a known gap in these copies; in checked studies unresolved V genes cover under half, and the rest lacks a known reason. D and trimming were read from the DNA, whereas the V and J calls and clone size are those reported in that table. This sample comprises roughly 60,000 clones, about 87% of them detected only once. The biggest ten clones account for approximately 5% of the sample.

With regard to this clone: The antigen it binds to is not known. No much larger clone is present one base from it, and per-base qualities are unavailable.

This material consisted of peripheral blood, taken on day 0 of AZD1222 vaccination. The TCR was taken from an adult in good health.

The CDR3 reads CASSLGSDQPQHF. In nucleotide form, the sequence is TGTGCCAGCAGCTTGGGCAGCGATCAGCCCCAGCATTTT. Recombination linked TRBV5-5 to TRBJ1-5; no D segment can be confidently identified. There are 13 amino acids in the CDR3, from cysteine to phenylalanine inclusive. The DNA shown is the 39-base CDR3, in frame from base 1. Between the V and J ends, shortened by 0 bases and 5 bases respectively, the junction contains 6 bases. CDR1 and CDR2, per the germline V gene (reference sequence), are SGHKS and YYEKEE.